These 21 T cell receptor beta chains were all obtained from the same sample, sequenced in a study of Ad26.COV2.S vaccination and SARS-CoV-2 variants. Repertoires were generated with immunoSEQ multiplex PCR, while TCRdb's copy carries only in-frame clones and drops some. The repertoire holds approximately 300,000 clones, with around 84% as singletons. Treatment specified: about 20 received Ad26.COV2.S at low or high dose, single or two shots; several received placebo; per-sample allocation not given. Samples were taken on day 63 after the first vaccine or placebo injection. Source: peripheral blood, taken in a trial of Ad26.COV2.S vaccine versus placebo. The source of these receptors is a person between 18 and 60 years old who received the Ad26.COV2.S COVID-19 vaccine or a placebo.

This chain joins TRBV6-4 and TRBJ2-1; the D call may be TRBD1 or TRBD2 (5 bases each). Trimming stripped 4 bases from V and 9 bases from J, with 13 bases between. This CDR3 has 13 residues. Germline CDR1 MRHNA, CDR2 SNTAGT. In DNA, the CDR3 is TGTGCCAGCAGTGCACAGCGGCAGGGTGAGCAGTTCTTC. It yields the protein CASSAQRQGEQFF.

This chain uses TRBV7-2 with TRBJ2-1; D is possibly TRBD2 (6 bases). The CDR3 loop spans 14 amino acids. Trimming shortened V by 3 bases and J by 5 bases, and 11 bases separated the two germline ends. In germline, CDR1 is SGHTA, CDR2 FQGNSA. The CDR3 is CASSFGLLNNEQFF. As DNA, the CDR3 is TGTGCCAGCAGCTTTGGACTACTAAACAATGAGCAGTTCTTC. Using reference TRBV7-2 and TRBJ2-1 for the parts outside the CDR3, the full variable domain is GAGVSQSPSNKVTEKGKDVELRCDPISGHTALYWYRQSLGQGLEFLIYFQGNSAPDKSGLPSDRFSAERTGGSVSTLTIQRTQQEDSAVYLCASSFGLLNNEQFFGPGTRLTVL.

V and J are TRBV6-2 or TRBV6-3 and TRBJ2-5; 7 bases line up with TRBD2. With 0 bases clipped from V and 1 base from J, the junction kept 8 bases outside the gene matches. The CDR3 is 17 amino acids. In germline, CDR1 is MNHEY, CDR2 SVGEGT. CDR3 bases: TGTGCCAGCAGTTACTCACGGGAGGCTCCTCTCCAAGAGACCCAGTACTTC. Residues: CASSYSREAPLQETQYF.

Only a few counts were recorded for this clone. The sample has other DNA sequences that encode this CDR3 too. The chain couples TRBV2 to TRBJ2-3; 7 bases align to TRBD2. With V trimmed by 1 base and J by 2 bases, 3 bases remained unmatched. This CDR3 is 15 amino acids long. In germline, CDR1 is SNHLY, CDR2 FYNNEI. The CDR3 DNA is TGTGCCAGCAGTGAAGGGGGGGGTCCCACAGATACGCAGTATTTT. Amino acids: CASSEGGGPTDTQYF. Complete variable domain (other parts from reference TRBV2 and TRBJ2-3): EPEVTQTPSHQVTQMGQEVILRCVPISNHLYFYWYRQILGQKVEFLVSFYNNEISEKSEIFDDQFSVERPDGSNFTLKIRSTKLEDSAMYFCASSEGGGPTDTQYFGPGTRLTVL.

CDR3 nucleotides: TGTGCCAGTAGTAAGCGGGGGTTGAACACTGAAGCTTTCTTT. This gives the protein CASSKRGLNTEAFF. The genes are TRBV19 and TRBJ1-1; TRBD1 is a possible D gene (5 bases). The CDR3 totals 14 residues. In germline, CDR1 is LNHDA, CDR2 SQIVND (reference sequence). V was pared by 4 bases and J by 0 bases, with 9 bases between.

This clone has a handful of counts. The V call is TRBV11-2, the J call TRBJ1-1; no firm D call. CDR1 is SGHAT, CDR2 FQNNGV, per germline. The CDR3 has 13 amino acids. Trimming took 1 base from V and 4 from J, leaving 7 bases between them. The CDR3 DNA sequence: TGTGCCAGCAGCTTAGGTAAAGGCACTGAAGCTTTCTTT. This translates into CASSLGKGTEAFF.

This chain joins TRBV19 and TRBJ1-4, with D unclear. The CDR3 has 11 amino acids. V lost 4 bases, J lost 8 bases, and 5 bases lay in between. From germline, CDR1 is LNHDA and CDR2 SQIVND (reference sequence). The DNA for the CDR3 is TGTGCCAGTAGTACCGGGGAAAAACTGTTTTTT. Protein sequence: CASSTGEKLFF.

In DNA form, the CDR3 reads TGTGCCAGCAGCTTAGTAGGTGACAGCAATCAGCCCCAGCATTTT. Its protein product is CASSLVGDSNQPQHF. This rearrangement joins TRBV11-1 to TRBJ1-5; no clear D. Between the trimmed V and J ends, which lost 1 base and 1 base, there was a span of 8 bases. Germline V gene lookup returns CDR1 SGHAT and CDR2 FQDESV (reference sequence). The CDR3 totals 15 residues.

This CDR3 reads CASSPRSKPDTQYF. The CDR3 DNA reads as TGTGCCAGCAGCCCCCGGAGTAAGCCGGATACGCAGTATTTT. The chain joins TRBV11-3 to TRBJ2-3; no definite D call. This CDR3 has 14 residues. Looked up from germline, CDR1 is SGHNT and CDR2 is YENEEA. The V and J ends lost 5 bases and 6 bases respectively, with 15 bases between them.

The chain is built from TRBV2 and TRBJ1-2; D possibly corresponds to TRBD1 (5 bases). The CDR3 has 15 residues. Trimming pared 4 bases from V and 6 bases from J, leaving 18 bases between. Per germline, CDR1 SNHLY and CDR2 FYNNEI. Written as DNA, the CDR3 is TGTGCCAGCAGTGTGCAGGGAAGGGGAAGGGATGGCTACACCTTC. This translates into CASSVQGRGRDGYTF.

The CDR3 here is CAWSVPEVPMNTEAFF. DNA of the CDR3: TGTGCCTGGAGTGTACCCGAGGTGCCCATGAACACTGAAGCTTTCTTT. This sequence joins TRBV30 and TRBJ1-1; D call uncertain. The V gene lost 0 bases and the J gene lost 0 bases, with 14 bases spanning the gap. CDR3 length equals 16 residues. Germline CDR1 reads GTSNPN; CDR2 reads SVGIG (reference sequence). The full variable domain, rest sourced from reference TRBV30 and TRBJ1-1, is SQTIHQWPATLVQPVGSPLSLECTVEGTSNPNLYWYRQAAGRGLQLLFYSVGIGQISSEVPQNLSASRPQDRQFILSSKKLLLSDSGFYLCAWSVPEVPMNTEAFFGQGTRLTVV.

The chain combines TRBV4-3 with TRBJ2-7, with D perhaps being TRBD1 or TRBD2 (5 bases each). Germline loops: CDR1 LGHNA, CDR2 YSLEER. The V and J ends lost 1 base and 10 bases respectively, with 14 bases between them. This CDR3 is 13 amino acids long. The DNA of the CDR3 is TGCGCCAGCAGCCAAGCTCTCGAGGGGTCACAGTACTTC. It codes for CASSQALEGSQYF.

V and J are TRBV19 and TRBJ1-2, with unresolved D. Per the germline V gene, CDR1 is LNHDA and CDR2 is SQIVND (reference sequence). Trimming took 5 bases from V and 6 from J, leaving 7 bases between them. CDR3 length: 11 amino acids. The CDR3: CASSLLDGYTF. CDR3 DNA: TGTGCCAGTAGTCTTTTGGATGGCTACACCTTC.

V and J are TRBV30 and TRBJ1-3; the D is unclear. Per the germline V gene, CDR1 is GTSNPN and CDR2 is SVGIG (reference sequence). The CDR3 runs 10 residues. Between the trimmed V and J ends, which lost 2 bases and 5 bases, there was a span of 1 base. CDR3 loop: CAWSRNTIYF. The CDR3 coding sequence is TGTGCCTGGAGTAGAAACACCATATATTTT.

The V and J genes are TRBV7-9 and TRBJ1-1, with TRBD1 as a possible D gene (5 bases). V lost 5 bases to trimming and J lost 1 base, with 17 bases between them. This CDR3 contains 16 residues. Looked up from germline, CDR1 is SEHNR and CDR2 is FQNEAQ (reference sequence). CDR3 DNA sequence: TGTGCCAGCAGCCCGGGTAGGGGCAGAGAGAACACTGAAGCTTTCTTT. Translating gives CASSPGRGRENTEAFF.

This clone was detected only a few times. The gene calls are TRBV9 and TRBJ2-7, with 9 bases aligning to TRBD1. The ends lost 4 bases at V and 6 bases at J; junction bases unmatched: 8. Germline V gives CDR1 SGDLS, CDR2 YYNGEE. This CDR3 is 14 amino acids long. The CDR3 bases are TGTGCCAGCAGCCCCACCGGGACAGGGCGCGAGCAGTACTTC. It is translated as CASSPTGTGREQYF.

This chain connects TRBV5-1 to TRBJ2-7; 7 bases line up with TRBD1. Germline CDR1 SGHRS, CDR2 YFSETQ. J was trimmed by 6 bases and V by 5 bases; bases with no gene match: 5. CDR3 length: 12 residues. In DNA, the CDR3 is TGCGCCAGCAGATGGGACAGAGGCGAGCAGTACTTC. This codes for CASRWDRGEQYF.

This chain joins TRBV4-1 and TRBJ1-5, with D perhaps TRBD1 (6 bases). With 1 base removed from V and 4 bases from J, the gap between germline ends came to 17 bases. Germline V gene data show CDR1 as MGHRA and CDR2 as YSYEKL. CDR3 length equals 17 residues. Here the CDR3 DNA reads TGCGCCAGCAGCCAAGTCCTAATTCGGGGGCCTAATCAGCCCCAGCATTTT. Protein: CASSQVLIRGPNQPQHF.

This chain links TRBV7-2 with TRBJ2-2; no firm D call. The germline V gene encodes CDR1 SGHTA and CDR2 FQGNSA. V gave up 5 bases and J gave up 1 base, with 23 bases separating them. The CDR3 loop spans 19 amino acids. The CDR3 protein is CASSPSPQLRLVNTGELFF. In DNA form, the CDR3 reads TGTGCCAGCAGCCCCTCCCCGCAGCTCCGCCTTGTGAACACCGGGGAGCTGTTTTTT.

The chain employs TRBV6-5 and TRBJ1-4, with 7 bases aligning to TRBD1. The CDR3 is 14 amino acids. Germline V gene sequence: CDR1 MNHEY, CDR2 SVGAGI. The trim removed 6 bases at V and 7 bases at J, leaving 8 bases unmatched. The CDR3 DNA is TGTGCCAGCAGGATATCAGGGACAGTTGAAAAACTGTTTTTT. Translation: CASRISGTVEKLFF.

This chain links TRBV5-4 with TRBJ1-1; D gene unclear. This CDR3 contains 14 residues. Germline lookup yields CDR1 SGHNT and CDR2 YYREEE (reference sequence). V lost 4 bases, J lost 1 base, and 11 bases lay in between. CDR3 amino acids: CASSPKTANTEAFF. In DNA form, the CDR3 reads TGTGCCAGCAGCCCTAAAACAGCGAACACTGAAGCTTTCTTT.